The 14 T cell receptor beta chains presented below share a single source sample, sequenced in a study of memory CD8 T cells in hepatitis C reinfection. Produced via immunoSEQ multiplex PCR; TCRdb's table is partial and in-frame only. The table lists some 44,000 clones, 85% to 90% of them singletons. Specified time point: late/post reinfection, 12 to 24 weeks after detection. TCR sequencing was done directly ex vivo on sorted cells, without expansion in vitro. The sequencing sample was made of naive CD8+ T cells sorted from blood. These receptors all stem from a man between 18 and 29 years old with hepatitis C virus infection.

This clone was detected once. This chain connects TRBV6-1 to TRBJ1-1, with D possibly matching TRBD1 (6 bases). Trimming left V 8 bases short and J 0 bases short, with 10 bases between. The V gene's germline CDR1 is MNHNS and CDR2 SASEGT. The CDR3 extends over 13 amino acids. CDR3 amino acids: CASSRGLNTEAFF. CDR3 bases: TGTGCCAGCTCCAGGGGTTTGAACACTGAAGCTTTCTTT.

The chain uses TRBV25-1 and TRBJ1-5, with D possibly TRBD1 on 6 matching bases. Germline CDR1 is MGHDK and CDR2 is SYGVNS. Trimming took 4 bases from V and 4 from J, leaving 8 bases between them. The CDR3 spans 13 residues. CDR3 loop: CASSAQGNQPQHF. Here the CDR3 DNA reads TGTGCCAGCAGTGCGCAGGGGAATCAGCCCCAGCATTTT.

The chain carries TRBV2 and TRBJ2-2; no firm D call. The CDR3 spans 13 residues. The germline CDR1 and CDR2 sequences are SNHLY and FYNNEI. V was shortened by 7 bases and J by 5 bases, with 11 bases between the two germline ends. CDR3 amino acids: CASMNRGTGELFF. The CDR3 nucleotides are TGTGCCAGCATGAATCGAGGAACCGGGGAGCTGTTTTTT.

The J gene is TRBJ2-7, the V gene TRBV7-6, with a weak D call TRBD1 (5 bases). Germline CDR1 is SGHVS and CDR2 is FNYEAQ. Deletions cut 5 bases from V and 5 bases from J, with 13 bases between. This CDR3 region has 13 residues. CDR3 sequence: CASSDTGVDEQYF. In DNA form, the CDR3 reads TGTGCCAGCAGCGATACAGGAGTGGACGAGCAGTACTTC. The full variable domain, rest sourced from reference TRBV7-6 and TRBJ2-7, is GAGVSQSPRYKVTKRGQDVALRCDPISGHVSLYWYRQALGQGPEFLTYFNYEAQQDKSGLPNDRFSAERPEGSISTLTIQRTEQRDSAMYRCASSDTGVDEQYFGPGTRLTVT.

This clone is judged medium-sized. V is TRBV7-9 and J is TRBJ1-2; possibly TRBD1 for D (5 bases). CDR3 length: 13 amino acids. Germline V gives CDR1 SEHNR, CDR2 FQNEAQ (reference sequence). V was shortened by 5 bases and J by 4 bases, with 11 bases between the two germline ends. In DNA, the CDR3 is TGTGCCAGCAGCGGGGCTGATCTCTATGGCTACACCTTC. Amino acid sequence: CASSGADLYGYTF.

This chain uses TRBV27 with TRBJ2-1, with a weak D call TRBD2 (6 bases). CDR3 size: 16 residues. Trimming stripped 5 bases from V and 4 bases from J, with 18 bases between. Germline values: CDR1 MNHEY, CDR2 SMNVEV (reference sequence). The CDR3 region is CASSTIPAGTYNEQFF. In nucleotides, the CDR3 is TGTGCCAGCAGTACCATCCCAGCCGGGACTTACAATGAGCAGTTCTTC.

This sequence joins TRBV11-2 and TRBJ2-1, with D possibly TRBD2 on 5 matching bases. In germline, CDR1 is SGHAT, CDR2 FQNNGV. Deletions cut 0 bases from V and 5 bases from J, with 8 bases between. The CDR3 length is 14 residues. The CDR3 DNA follows: TGTGCCAGCAGCTTAGATCCAGCGGACAATGAGCAGTTCTTC. Translated, it gives CASSLDPADNEQFF.

This sequence joins TRBV21-1 and TRBJ1-1. TRBV21-1 is a pseudogene segment. The CDR3 runs 13 residues. The CDR3 loop is CASSKGGDRGAFF. Here the CDR3 DNA reads TGTGCCAGCAGCAAAGGGGGGGATCGCGGAGCTTTCTTT.

J is TRBJ2-1 and V is TRBV11-3; TRBD1 matches 8 bases. The CDR3 is 15 residues long. The germline gives CDR1 SGHNT, CDR2 YENEEA. With V trimmed by 0 bases and J by 8 bases, 6 bases remained unmatched. The CDR3 DNA is TGTGCCAGCAGCTTAGATCCCCCAGGGGGCTATGAGCAGTTCTTC. This codes for CASSLDPPGGYEQFF.

The chain recombines TRBV7-7 with TRBJ2-5; 7 bases are shared with TRBD1. CDR3 length equals 14 residues. From germline, CDR1 is SSHAT and CDR2 FNYEAQ (reference sequence). The V segment lost 3 bases and the J segment 5 bases; nucleotides outside the gene matches: 6. CDR3 protein: CASSFRQGEETQYF. DNA for the CDR3: TGTGCCAGCAGCTTCCGACAGGGAGAGGAGACCCAGTACTTC.

V is TRBV6-5 and J is TRBJ1-2; TRBD1 matches at 8 bases. V lost 5 bases and J lost 4; bases outside the gene matches: 6. This CDR3 is 14 amino acids long. Germline V CDR1 and CDR2: MNHEY, SVGAGI. CDR3 residues: CASSPQGGSYGYTF. CDR3 nucleotide sequence: TGTGCCAGCAGTCCACAGGGGGGAAGCTATGGCTACACCTTC.

The chain carries TRBV7-9 and TRBJ2-3; TRBD1 matches at 9 bases. Trimming cost V 4 bases and J 5 bases; bases outside gene matches: 4. The germline V gene has CDR1 SEHNR and CDR2 FQNEAQ (reference sequence). The CDR3 consists of 14 residues. The CDR3: CASSSGQGVDTQYF. DNA for the CDR3: TGTGCCAGCAGCTCGGGACAGGGAGTAGATACGCAGTATTTT.

This chain uses TRBV6-6 with TRBJ2-7; 7 positions agree with TRBD2. The CDR3 totals 15 residues. V lost 8 bases, J lost 5 bases, and 15 bases stayed unmatched. The V gene's germline CDR1 is MNHNY and CDR2 SVGAGI (reference sequence). The CDR3 region has the DNA TGTGCCAGCGGGCGCTGGGCGAGCGGGGACCACGAGCAGTACGTC. Its protein product is CASGRWASGDHEQYV.

J is TRBJ2-1 and V is TRBV7-9; 7 nucleotides align to TRBD1. Germline CDR1 SEHNR, CDR2 FQNEAQ (reference sequence). The CDR3 sequence is 15 residues long. The junction had 4 bases not matched to a gene; V was cut back by 1 base and J by 4 bases. CDR3: CASSLGQGVYNEQFF. The CDR3, as DNA: TGTGCCAGCAGCTTAGGCCAGGGGGTATACAATGAGCAGTTCTTC. Variable domain in full (rest from reference TRBV7-9 and TRBJ2-1): DTGVSQNPRHKITKRGQNVTFRCDPISEHNRLYWYRQTLGQGPEFLTYFQNEAQLEKSRLLSDRFSAERPKGSFSTLEIQRTEQGDSAMYLCASSLGQGVYNEQFFGPGTRLTVL.